The 32 T cell receptor beta chains below all came from one sample that was sequenced in a study of cytomegalovirus exposure and HLA in healthy donors (dated by TCRdb to about 2017). Library prep was done by the immunoSEQ multiplex PCR assay. For the multiplex PCR, a mixture combining 60 forward primers for TCR Vbeta segments and 13 reverse primers for TCR Jbeta segments was used. Held by TCRdb, this immuneACCESS table contains in-frame sequences only and omits some clones. Under half of the omission traces to an unresolved V gene where checked; the cause of the rest is unknown. A total of 150,000 or so clones appear in this sample, roughly three quarters of them only once. Of the sample, over 6% is held by the ten largest clones. The sequenced material came from PBMCs. The receptor set was obtained from a man younger than 40 in good health and CMV-seropositive.

J is TRBJ2-5 and V is TRBV30; maybe TRBD2 (5 bases). V was shortened by 2 bases and J by 5 bases, with 9 bases between the two germline ends. This CDR3 has 12 amino acids. Germline V gene lookup returns CDR1 GTSNPN and CDR2 SVGIG (reference sequence). This CDR3 is CAWSTSAETQYF. The CDR3 coding sequence is TGTGCCTGGAGTACTAGTGCCGAGACCCAGTACTTC. The full variable domain, its missing parts supplied by reference TRBV30 and TRBJ2-5, is SQTIHQWPATLVQPVGSPLSLECTVEGTSNPNLYWYRQAAGRGLQLLFYSVGIGQISSEVPQNLSASRPQDRQFILSSKKLLLSDSGFYLCAWSTSAETQYFGPGTRLLVL.

In this sample, this clone turned up a few times. The chain carries TRBV4-2 and TRBJ2-1, with 8 positions matching TRBD2. Germline assignment: CDR1 LGHNA and CDR2 YNFKEQ. J was trimmed by 3 bases and V by 0 bases; bases with no gene match: 4. The CDR3 extends over 16 amino acids. The CDR3 region has the DNA TGTGCCAGCAGCCAAGATGTCGCGGGAGGCTACAATGAGCAGTTCTTC. Amino acids: CASSQDVAGGYNEQFF.

The CDR3 DNA follows: TGTGCCAGCAGCTTAGGAGGATTCTATGGCTACACCTTC. Translating gives CASSLGGFYGYTF. This chain uses TRBV7-2 with TRBJ1-2, with unresolved D. Deletions cut 1 base from V and 4 bases from J, with 7 bases between. The V gene's germline CDR1 is SGHTA and CDR2 FQGNSA. The CDR3 runs to 13 residues.

This chain connects TRBV6-1 to TRBJ2-7, with TRBD2 as a possible D gene (6 bases). The germline V gene encodes CDR1 MNHNS and CDR2 SASEGT. The CDR3 is 16 amino acids. V dropped 3 bases and J dropped 0 bases, with 15 bases sitting between them. This chain's CDR3 is CASSDGGGGISYEQYF. In nucleotides, the CDR3 is TGTGCCAGCAGTGACGGGGGTGGCGGGATCTCCTACGAGCAGTACTTC.

This clone came up many times. The V and J genes are TRBV10-3 and TRBJ1-2; the D gene is possibly TRBD1 (5 bases). The CDR3 runs 12 residues. V lost 6 bases and J lost 3, with 8 bases in between. Germline lookup yields CDR1 ENHRY and CDR2 SYGVKD. The CDR3 DNA reads as TGTGCCATCAGGTCGACAGACTATGGCTACACCTTC. Translated: CAIRSTDYGYTF.

This sequence joins TRBV6-1 and TRBJ2-3, with TRBD2 as a possible D gene (6 bases). The CDR3 length is 14 residues. Germline V gives CDR1 MNHNS, CDR2 SASEGT. V dropped 8 bases and J dropped 4 bases, with 16 bases sitting between them. In DNA form, the CDR3 reads TGTGCCAGCGGATGGTGGGAGGAGGCAGATACGCAGTATTTT. Translated: CASGWWEEADTQYF.

The chain's CDR3 is CASTPGQGKTEAFF. The CDR3 DNA reads TGTGCCAGCACCCCGGGACAGGGAAAGACTGAAGCTTTCTTT. The chain joins TRBV28 to TRBJ1-1; TRBD1 matches 9 bases. The CDR3 sequence is 14 residues long. The J segment lost 5 bases and the V segment lost 7 bases, leaving 8 bases of the junction unmatched. Germline CDR1 reads MDHEN; CDR2 reads SYDVKM.

This sequence joins TRBV27 and TRBJ1-2; 7 bases agree with TRBD1. V trimming: 6 bases; J trimming: 5 bases; junction bases outside the gene matches: 3. CDR1 and CDR2 (germline): MNHEY, SMNVEV (reference sequence). There are 12 residues in the CDR3. CDR3 residues: CASRTGRYGYTF. The CDR3 DNA reads as TGTGCCAGCAGGACAGGGAGGTATGGCTACACCTTC.

The chain is built from TRBV6-5 and TRBJ1-2; TRBD1 matches 10 bases. The germline CDR1 and CDR2 sequences are MNHEY and SVGAGI. This CDR3 region has 13 residues. The trim removed 5 bases at V and 7 bases at J, leaving 4 bases unmatched. CDR3 DNA sequence: TGTGCCAGCAGTCTCCGGGACAGGGGTGGCTACACCTTC. Translation gives CASSLRDRGGYTF.

This chain's CDR3 is CASSRRFGIPTYEQYF. DNA of the CDR3: TGTGCCAGCAGTCGGAGGTTTGGCATCCCCACCTACGAGCAGTACTTC. V and J are TRBV27 and TRBJ2-7; maybe TRBD2 (5 bases). V shed 5 bases and J shed 2 bases, with 19 bases lying between them. This CDR3 comprises 16 residues. Germline CDR1 is MNHEY and CDR2 is SMNVEV (reference sequence).

This chain uses TRBV28 with TRBJ2-4, with 7 nucleotides matching TRBD2. Germline CDR1 and CDR2: MDHEN and SYDVKM. The CDR3 is made up of 16 amino acids. After removal of 6 bases from V and 2 bases from J, the junction contained 10 bases not matched to a gene. The CDR3 is CASSSPGGLTKNIQYF. The CDR3, as DNA: TGTGCCAGCAGCTCCCCGGGGGGTCTCACCAAAAACATTCAGTACTTC.

The rearrangement joins TRBV5-1 to TRBJ1-2; weak D call: TRBD1 (5 bases). The germline V and J ends were trimmed by 1 base and 6 bases, with 13 bases remaining between them. Germline V gene data show CDR1 as SGHRS and CDR2 as YFSETQ. The CDR3 covers 14 residues. The CDR3 sequence is CASSLKGEADGYTF. DNA for the CDR3: TGCGCCAGCAGCTTGAAAGGGGAGGCGGATGGCTACACCTTC.

J is TRBJ2-2 and V is TRBV11-2; TRBD2 matches 7 bases. Germline V lookup: CDR1 SGHAT, CDR2 FQNNGV. The trim removed 6 bases at V and 7 bases at J, leaving 8 bases unmatched. This CDR3 is 14 amino acids long. The DNA of the CDR3 is TGTGCCAGCAGATCCGGGACTATGGACGGGGAGCTGTTTTTT. Amino acid sequence: CASRSGTMDGELFF.

J is TRBJ2-7 and V is TRBV27, with 7 nucleotides matching TRBD1. The V gene end was trimmed by 4 bases and the J gene end by 1 base; junction bases not matched to a gene: 1. CDR3 size: 13 residues. Germline V gives CDR1 MNHEY, CDR2 SMNVEV (reference sequence). The CDR3 nucleotides read TGTGCCAGCAGTTCGGGACAGTCCTACGAGCAGTACTTC. This gives the protein CASSSGQSYEQYF.

This chain links TRBV29-1 with TRBJ2-5; 10 bases line up with TRBD1. Germline CDR1 reads SQVTM; CDR2 reads ANQGSEA. V trimming: 7 bases; J trimming: 4 bases; junction bases outside the gene matches: 6. The CDR3 is 13 residues long. CDR3 coding DNA: TGCAGCGCCGGGACAGGGGAGGGAGAGACCCAGTACTTC. It translates to CSAGTGEGETQYF.

The chain has TRBV7-3 and TRBJ2-1; 12 positions match TRBD2. Losses at the gene ends were 0 bases for V and 8 bases for J; bases not matched to a gene: 5. This CDR3 has 16 amino acids. Per germline, CDR1 SGHTA and CDR2 FQGTGA. CDR3 in DNA: TGTGCCAGCAGCTTAACGGCGCTAGCGGGGGGGGATGAGCAGTTCTTC. Protein sequence: CASSLTALAGGDEQFF.

The genes are TRBV7-9 and TRBJ2-2; 11 positions agree with TRBD2. V shed 5 bases, J shed 5 bases, and the junction held 7 bases outside the gene matches. Germline V gene sequence: CDR1 SEHNR, CDR2 FQNEAQ (reference sequence). This CDR3 is 16 amino acids long. The chain's CDR3 is CASSRSTSGKTGELFF. The CDR3 DNA reads as TGTGCCAGCAGCAGATCGACTAGCGGGAAGACCGGGGAGCTGTTTTTT.

This clone was seen once. J is TRBJ2-6 and V is TRBV5-8; 9 positions agree with TRBD1. From germline, CDR1 is SGHTS and CDR2 YDEGEE. CDR3 length: 19 amino acids. Losses at the gene ends were 2 bases for V and 1 base for J; bases not matched to a gene: 10. The CDR3, as DNA: TGTGCCAGCAGCTTTTCATATGGGACAGGGTTATCTGGGGCCAACGTCCTGACTTTC. The encoded protein is CASSFSYGTGLSGANVLTF.

The gene calls are TRBV5-6 and TRBJ2-2; a possible D gene is TRBD2 (7 bases). Per germline, CDR1 SGHDT and CDR2 YYEEEE. V was clipped by 1 base and J by 6 bases, with 10 bases between them. CDR3 size: 14 residues. CDR3 loop: CASSLQGRAGELFF. The CDR3 DNA follows: TGTGCCAGCAGCTTGCAGGGGAGGGCCGGGGAGCTGTTTTTT.

The chain carries TRBV9 and TRBJ2-3, with TRBD1 matching over 8 bases. The CDR3 is 14 residues long. The J segment lost 3 bases and the V segment lost 1 base, leaving 1 base of the junction unmatched. Looked up from germline, CDR1 is SGDLS and CDR2 is YYNGEE. The CDR3 here is CASSVRQGTDTQYF. CDR3 DNA: TGTGCCAGCAGCGTAAGACAGGGGACAGATACGCAGTATTTT.

The chain joins TRBV6-1 to TRBJ2-7; 12 positions agree with TRBD2. This CDR3 comprises 13 residues. The germline CDR1 and CDR2 sequences are MNHNS and SASEGT. V lost 7 bases to trimming and J lost 6 bases; unmatched junction nucleotides: 4. The CDR3 DNA follows: TGTGCCAGCACCCGGACTAGCGGGATCGAGCAGTACTTC. This codes for CASTRTSGIEQYF.

The V call is TRBV7-8, the J call TRBJ1-1, with D maybe TRBD1 (6 bases). Trimming cost V 5 bases and J 0 bases, with 10 bases left between them. Germline lookup yields CDR1 SGHVS and CDR2 FQNEAQ. The CDR3 runs 14 residues. CDR3 DNA: TGTGCCAGCAGCCTACAGGGAATGAACACTGAAGCTTTCTTT. Protein product: CASSLQGMNTEAFF.

V gene TRBV19 combines with J gene TRBJ2-5; D might be TRBD2 (6 bases). The CDR3 has 15 amino acids. The V gene lost 4 bases and the J gene lost 1 base, with 13 bases spanning the gap. Looked up from germline, CDR1 is LNHDA and CDR2 is SQIVND (reference sequence). The CDR3 DNA reads TGTGCCAGTAGTAAGGGACTGCTCGTCCAAGAGACCCAGTACTTC. The encoded protein is CASSKGLLVQETQYF.

The rearrangement uses TRBV30 and TRBJ2-7, with TRBD1 identical over 10 bases. V dropped 2 bases and J dropped 1; count of bases not matched to a gene: 5. The CDR3 is 15 residues long. Germline CDR1 GTSNPN, CDR2 SVGIG (reference sequence). The CDR3 sequence: CAWSTRTGGSYEQYF. Here the CDR3 DNA reads TGTGCCTGGAGTACGCGGACAGGGGGTTCCTACGAGCAGTACTTC.

The chain combines TRBV6-6 with TRBJ1-5; D ambiguous. The germline CDR1 and CDR2 sequences are MNHNY and SVGAGI (reference sequence). Trimming left V 5 bases short and J 4 bases short, with 9 bases between. The CDR3 runs to 13 residues. The CDR3 nucleotides read TGTGCCAGCAGTACTACCGGTAATCAGCCCCAGCATTTT. Protein product: CASSTTGNQPQHF.

J is TRBJ2-4 and V is TRBV29-1; 8 bases agree with TRBD1. Germline-derived CDR1 and CDR2 are SQVTM and ANQGSEA. The CDR3 runs 11 residues. The CDR3 nucleotides are TGCAGTGGACAGGGTCAAAACATTCAGTACTTC. Its translation: CSGQGQNIQYF. Supplemented by reference TRBV29-1 and TRBJ2-4, the full variable domain reads SAVISQKPSRDICQRGTSLTIQCQVDSQVTMMFWYRQQPGQSLTLIATANQGSEATYESGFVIDKFPISRPNLTFSTLTVSNMSPEDSSIYLCSGQGQNIQYFGAGTRLSVL.

For the CDR3, the DNA is TGTGCCAGCAGTTCGCAGTGGCCTGAAGCTTTCTTT. It yields the protein CASSSQWPEAFF. This chain uses TRBV27 with TRBJ1-1, with D unresolved. This CDR3 spans 12 amino acids. V lost 4 bases and J 6 bases, leaving 9 bases between the germline ends. Germline CDR1 reads MNHEY; CDR2 reads SMNVEV (reference sequence).

The chain recombines TRBV13 with TRBJ2-7; TRBD1 aligns across 7 bases. V was pared by 0 bases and J by 6 bases, with 2 bases of the junction left unmatched. CDR3 length equals 13 residues. Germline-derived CDR1 and CDR2 are PRHDT and FYEKMQ (reference sequence). The CDR3 loop reads CASSLGTGSEQYF. The CDR3 DNA sequence: TGTGCCAGCAGCTTAGGGACAGGGAGCGAGCAGTACTTC.

In nucleotides, the CDR3 is TGTGCCAGCAGCTTTGACAGAGAATCTAATGAAAAACTGTTTTTT. Protein sequence: CASSFDRESNEKLFF. The chain carries TRBV5-6 and TRBJ1-4; TRBD1 is a possible D gene (5 bases). Per germline, CDR1 SGHDT and CDR2 YYEEEE. This CDR3 is built from 15 residues. With 2 bases removed from V and 3 bases from J, the gap between germline ends came to 11 bases. Full variable domain (rest looked up from reference TRBV5-6 and TRBJ1-4): DAGVTQSPTHLIKTRGQQVTLRCSPKSGHDTVSWYQQALGQGPQFIFQYYEEEERQRGNFPDRFSGHQFPNYSSELNVNALLLGDSALYLCASSFDRESNEKLFFGSGTQLSVL.

J is TRBJ2-1 and V is TRBV9; TRBD1 matches 10 bases. With V trimmed by 0 bases and J by 5 bases, 5 bases remained unmatched. The CDR3 loop spans 16 amino acids. Germline V gives CDR1 SGDLS, CDR2 YYNGEE. This chain's CDR3 is CASSVAQGTGDNEQFF. CDR3 sequence (DNA): TGTGCCAGCAGCGTAGCCCAGGGGACAGGGGACAATGAGCAGTTCTTC.

The J gene is TRBJ1-2, the V gene TRBV7-2; D is ambiguous. Germline CDR1 reads SGHTA; CDR2 reads FQGNSA. Trimming shortened V by 2 bases and J by 3 bases, and 7 bases separated the two germline ends. The length of the CDR3 is 13 residues. The CDR3 nucleotides are TGTGCCAGCAGCTTAAATACAGACTATGGCTACACCTTC. Encoded protein: CASSLNTDYGYTF.

This chain connects TRBV14 to TRBJ2-1; 10 nucleotides agree with TRBD2. Germline CDR1 SGHDN, CDR2 FVKESK. CDR3 length equals 15 residues. V was clipped by 3 bases and J by 3 bases; unmatched bases: 2. CDR3 bases: TGTGCCAGCAGCCAGGAGCGGGAGGGCTACAATGAGCAGTTCTTC. Amino acids: CASSQEREGYNEQFF.